This T cell receptor beta chain was obtained from a study of CD8+ T cells in alopecia areata. Germline-derived CDR1 and CDR2 are SGHRS and YFSETQ. CDR3 size: 16 residues. Unmatched junction bases numbered 4, after V lost 0 bases and J lost 0 bases. The sequencing template was cDNA reverse transcribed from extracted RNA. TCRdb's table, derived via immunoSEQ multiplex PCR, lists solely in-frame clones and lacks some. This sample has some 130,000 clones, with about 50% found just once. Notes on the study in general: Affected scalp, especially in alopecia totalis/universalis, had a higher clonality than normal scalp did.

This clone has only one observation. Its antigen is undetermined. The chain recombines TRBV5-1 with TRBJ1-2; 8 bases line up with TRBD1. The material sequenced was CD8+ T cells sorted from blood, taken at week 0. The sequence was obtained from a human donor with alopecia areata. CDR3 protein: CASSLVPGGPNYGYTF. The CDR3 DNA sequence: TGCGCCAGCAGCTTGGTACCAGGGGGCCCTAACTATGGCTACACCTTC. The variable domain in full, with the rest retrieved from reference TRBV5-1 and TRBJ1-2, is KAGVTQTPRYLIKTRGQQVTLSCSPISGHRSVSWYQQTPGQGLQFLFEYFSETQRNKGNFPGRFSGRQFSNSRSEMNVSTLELGDSALYLCASSLVPGGPNYGYTFGSGTRLTVV.